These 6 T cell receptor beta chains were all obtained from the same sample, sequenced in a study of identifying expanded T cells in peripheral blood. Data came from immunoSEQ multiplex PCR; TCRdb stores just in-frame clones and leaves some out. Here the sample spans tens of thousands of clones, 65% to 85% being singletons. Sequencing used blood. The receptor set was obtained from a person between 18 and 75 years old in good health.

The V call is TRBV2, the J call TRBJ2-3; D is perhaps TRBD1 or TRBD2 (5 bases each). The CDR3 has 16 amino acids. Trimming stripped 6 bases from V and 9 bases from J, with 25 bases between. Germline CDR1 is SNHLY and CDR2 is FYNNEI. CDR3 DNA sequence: TGTGCCAGCAGCCCTGGGGGAGAATCATGGGGTATGACGCAGTATTTT. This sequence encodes CASSPGGESWGMTQYF.

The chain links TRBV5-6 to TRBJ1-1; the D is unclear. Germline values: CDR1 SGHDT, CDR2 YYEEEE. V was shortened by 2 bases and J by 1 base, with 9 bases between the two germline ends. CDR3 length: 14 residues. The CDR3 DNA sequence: TGTGCCAGCAGCTTAGCAGTTAAGAACACTGAAGCTTTCTTT. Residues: CASSLAVKNTEAFF.

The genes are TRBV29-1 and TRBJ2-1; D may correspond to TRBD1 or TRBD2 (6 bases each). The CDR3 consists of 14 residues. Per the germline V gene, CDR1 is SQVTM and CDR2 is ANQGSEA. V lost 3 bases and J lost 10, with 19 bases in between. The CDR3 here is CSVESGGGGYEQFF. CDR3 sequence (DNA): TGCAGCGTTGAGTCGGGCGGAGGGGGTTACGAGCAGTTCTTC.

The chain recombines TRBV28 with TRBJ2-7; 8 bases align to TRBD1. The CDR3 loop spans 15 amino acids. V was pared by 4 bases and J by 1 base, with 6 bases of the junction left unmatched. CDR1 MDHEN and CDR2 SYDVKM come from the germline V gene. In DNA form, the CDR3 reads TGTGCCAGCAGTTCCCCCTGGACAGGGTCCTACGAGCAGTACTTC. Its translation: CASSSPWTGSYEQYF.

This CDR3 is CASGRAYNEQFF. The CDR3 nucleotides are TGTGCCAGCGGGAGGGCCTACAATGAGCAGTTCTTC. The V gene is TRBV21-1, the J gene TRBJ2-1; the table's D call, TRBD2, has no DNA check behind it. TRBV21-1 is designated a pseudogene. The CDR3 has 12 amino acids.

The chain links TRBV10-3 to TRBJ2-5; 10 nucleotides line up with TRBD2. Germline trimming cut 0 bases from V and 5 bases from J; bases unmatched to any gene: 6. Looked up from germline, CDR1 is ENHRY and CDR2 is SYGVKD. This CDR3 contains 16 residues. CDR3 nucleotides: TGTGCCATCAGTGAGTCCCCAGCGGGAGGGCTGGAGACCCAGTACTTC. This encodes CAISESPAGGLETQYF.